This T cell receptor (beta chain) originates from a study of shared clonotypes between healthy human individuals. The overall study: Per donor, CD8 memory used one plate, CD8 naive used two, CD4 memory used three and CD4 naive used three.

With respect to this clone: Its target is not known.

Naive CD8 populations comprised CD45RO-negative cells positively selected for CCR7, excluding terminally differentiated effector memory CD45RA+ cells. Caucasian adults residing in Nashville, Tennessee made up all the donors. Notes on the study in general: On the whole, naive subsets had larger estimated richness than memory subsets had. What limited the represented genetic and exposure-history diversity was the small number of donors.

Produced via immunoSEQ multiplex PCR; TCRdb's table is partial and in-frame only. The sample has roughly 2,000,000 clones; less than 95% are singletons. The sample taken for sequencing was naive CD8+ T cells sorted from blood. This TCR came from a man aged 18 to 29 in good health.

The CDR3 spells CASSPSMVEFEQYF. DNA for the CDR3: TGCGCCAGCAGCCCATCCATGGTAGAATTCGAGCAGTACTTC. This chain connects TRBV4-1 to TRBJ2-7, with D uncertain. Germline CDR1 reads MGHRA; CDR2 reads YSYEKL. V lost 4 bases and J lost 6, with 16 bases in between. The CDR3 contains 14 residues.